A single sample gave rise to the 8 T cell receptor beta chains below, sequenced in a study of T cells in localized non-small cell lung cancer. Some clones are missing from TCRdb's copy, which holds only in-frame ones; the method was immunoSEQ multiplex PCR. This table has thousands of clones, 15% appearing once. The sample here was normal lung tissue next to the tumor, taken before any cancer treatment. The receptor source for this set is a male donor older than 55 with stage II squamous cell lung carcinoma.

The gene calls are TRBV10-2 and TRBJ2-1; D ambiguous. The CDR3 length is 13 residues. V was trimmed by 7 bases and J by 6 bases, leaving 13 bases between them. The germline gives CDR1 WSHSY, CDR2 SAAADI. The chain's CDR3 is CASTAPWGNEQFF. CDR3 sequence (DNA): TGCGCCAGCACAGCGCCTTGGGGCAATGAGCAGTTCTTC.

J is TRBJ1-2 and V is TRBV7-2, with D possibly matching TRBD1 (6 bases). In germline, CDR1 is SGHTA, CDR2 FQGNSA. Trimming left V 5 bases short and J 2 bases short, with 9 bases between. CDR3 length equals 13 residues. CDR3 residues: CASSQGQNYGYTF. The CDR3 DNA sequence: TGTGCCAGCAGCCAAGGACAGAACTATGGCTACACCTTC.

In its sample, this clone ranks as medium-sized (0.01 to 0.1%). The chain recombines TRBV6-8 with TRBJ2-2; 7 positions match TRBD1. After removal of 10 bases from V and 1 base from J, the junction contained 9 bases not matched to a gene. This CDR3 region has 15 residues. Germline values: CDR1 MNHGY, CDR2 SAAAGT. The CDR3 protein is CATTDRLQNTGELFF. The CDR3 DNA sequence: TGTGCCACCACGGACAGGTTGCAGAACACCGGGGAGCTGTTTTTT.

This clone counts as medium-sized (0.01 to 0.1%). The V and J genes are TRBV6-8 and TRBJ1-1, with 9 bases aligning to TRBD1. The germline V gene encodes CDR1 MNHGY and CDR2 SAAAGT. The V segment lost 5 bases and the J segment 7 bases; nucleotides outside the gene matches: 8. There are 14 residues in the CDR3. The CDR3 is CASSATPGQGEAFF. The CDR3 nucleotides read TGTGCCAGCAGTGCCACTCCGGGACAGGGTGAAGCTTTCTTT.

In its sample, this clone was seen a few times. The chain uses TRBV28 and TRBJ1-5, with D hard to call. There are 15 residues in the CDR3. The ends were cut back, 6 bases at V and 2 bases at J, with 14 bases in the middle. Per germline, CDR1 MDHEN and CDR2 SYDVKM. The CDR3 DNA is TGTGCCAGCAGAACCCAGACTCGGGGCAATCAGCCCCAGCATTTT. Its translation: CASRTQTRGNQPQHF.

The table lists this clone with a few counts. The chain carries TRBV6-8 and TRBJ1-5, with D uncertain. CDR3 length: 13 residues. V was pared by 3 bases and J by 5 bases, with 8 bases between. Germline CDR1 MNHGY, CDR2 SAAAGT. The CDR3 bases are TGTGCCAGCAGTTATAGGTGGGATCAGCCCCAGCATTTT. It specifies CASSYRWDQPQHF.

This clone was found many times. V is TRBV11-3 and J is TRBJ2-1; 12 bases line up with TRBD2. V dropped 5 bases and J dropped 3; count of bases not matched to a gene: 5. This CDR3 is built from 16 residues. CDR1 and CDR2 (germline): SGHNT, YENEEA. CDR3 in amino acids: CASSVLLAGGYNEQFF. DNA for the CDR3: TGTGCCAGCAGCGTATTACTAGCGGGGGGCTACAATGAGCAGTTCTTC. Looking up the rest from reference TRBV11-3 and TRBJ2-1 gives the full variable domain: EAGVVQSPRYKIIEKKQPVAFWCNPISGHNTLYWYLQNLGQGPELLIRYENEEAVDDSQLPKDRFSAERLKGVDSTLKIQPAELGDSAVYLCASSVLLAGGYNEQFFGPGTRLTVL.

In its sample, this clone was seen many times. As DNA, the CDR3 is TGTGCCAGCAGCTTTAACGGGAGAGCGACAGATACGCAGTATTTT. Its translation: CASSFNGRATDTQYF. This chain uses TRBV7-1 with TRBJ2-3, with D maybe TRBD2 (6 bases). Being an ORF, TRBV7-1 has a function that is uncertain. The CDR3 has 15 residues. V was clipped by 4 bases and J by 3 bases, with 14 bases between them.